These T cell receptor beta chains were read from a single sample in a study of esophageal squamous cell carcinoma under preoperative chemotherapy. One entry per CDR3 protein, called by TCRdb with MiXCR from the PCR reads. The sample shows roughly 9,300 distinct CDR3 sequences, around 48% of them seen only once. Sampling was performed from a patient given preoperative chemotherapy. These receptors came from a human donor with esophageal squamous cell carcinoma. The donor label of this sample is uncertain. Each CDR3 is given with its conserved first and last residue. The order of the fields is clone size, D gene, V gene, J gene, CDR3 protein, CDR3 DNA. D genes are given only for firm matches. Size is stated for part of the rows, as once, few or many counts, or as a class when the clone is expanded.

clone size: few; D gene: .; V gene: TRBV7-8; J gene: TRBJ2-1; CDR3 protein: CASSARSEQFF; CDR3 DNA: TGTGCCAGCAGCGCCCGGTCCGAGCAGTTCTTC
clone size: once; D gene: .; V gene: TRBV6-5; J gene: TRBJ2-7; CDR3 protein: CASSYSFRYEQYF; CDR3 DNA: TGTGCCAGCAGTTACTCTTTCCGCTACGAGCAGTACTTC
clone size: .; D gene: .; V gene: TRBV6-1; J gene: TRBJ1-5; CDR3 protein: CASSEAGWPQHF; CDR3 DNA: TGTGCCAGCAGTGAAGCGGGGTGGCCCCAGCATTTT
clone size: .; D gene: .; V gene: TRBV4-2; J gene: TRBJ2-1; CDR3 protein: CASRPPGESYNEQFF; CDR3 DNA: TGTGCCAGCAGGCCCCCGGGGGAATCCTACAATGAGCAGTTCTTC
clone size: .; D gene: .; V gene: TRBV6-1; J gene: TRBJ2-3; CDR3 protein: CASGAGSSDTQFF; CDR3 DNA: TGTGCCTCGGGCGCCGGGAGCTCAGATACCCAGTTTTTT
clone size: many; D gene: .; V gene: TRBV5-4; J gene: TRBJ1-1; CDR3 protein: CASSYYQVNTEAFF; CDR3 DNA: TGTGCCAGCAGCTATTACCAGGTGAACACTGAAGCTTTCTTT
clone size: few; D gene: .; V gene: TRBV4-1; J gene: TRBJ2-1; CDR3 protein: CASSRPGNEQFF; CDR3 DNA: TGCGCCAGCAGCCGTCCAGGGAATGAGCAGTTCTTC
clone size: .; D gene: .; V gene: TRBV6-1; J gene: TRBJ2-3; CDR3 protein: CARGHGGGLTETQYF; CDR3 DNA: TGTGCCAGGGGGCACGGGGGAGGTCTCACAGAGACGCAGTATTTC
clone size: .; D gene: .; V gene: TRBV6-1; J gene: TRBJ2-7; CDR3 protein: CASRGDQAYEQYF; CDR3 DNA: TGTGCCAGCAGGGGGGACCAAGCCTACGAGCAGTACTTC
clone size: .; D gene: TRBD1; V gene: TRBV7-2; J gene: TRBJ2-7; CDR3 protein: CASSRGQGGLSYEQYF; CDR3 DNA: TGTGCCAGCAGCCGGGGACAGGGGGGACTCTCCTACGAGCAGTACTTC
clone size: .; D gene: .; V gene: TRBV6-1; J gene: TRBJ2-3; CDR3 protein: CASSDVSTETQYF; CDR3 DNA: TGTGCCAGCAGTGATGTGAGCACAGAGACGCAGTATTTT
clone size: once; D gene: .; V gene: TRBV14; J gene: TRBJ2-7; CDR3 protein: CASSQFGARGGFNEQYF; CDR3 DNA: TGTGCCAGCAGCCAATTCGGAGCCAGGGGAGGTTTCAATGAGCAGTACTTC
clone size: .; D gene: .; V gene: TRBV6-5; J gene: TRBJ1-6; CDR3 protein: CASDVTTRSSPLHF; CDR3 DNA: TGTGCCAGCGACGTTACTACGAGAAGTTCACCCCTCCACTTT
clone size: .; D gene: .; V gene: TRBV6-1; J gene: TRBJ2-3; CDR3 protein: CASALCTGAQYF; CDR3 DNA: TGTGCCAGCGCTCTGTGCACCGGGGCGCAGTATTTT
clone size: medium-sized; D gene: TRBD2; V gene: TRBV6-2/TRBV6-3; J gene: TRBJ2-3; CDR3 protein: CASRGGAGATDTQYF; CDR3 DNA: TGTGCCAGCAGGGGTGGAGCGGGAGCCACAGATACGCAGTATTTT
clone size: once; D gene: .; V gene: TRBV6-2/TRBV6-3; J gene: TRBJ2-7; CDR3 protein: CASTLYSGRGEQYF; CDR3 DNA: TGTGCCAGCACCTTGTATTCAGGGAGAGGAGAGCAGTACTTC
clone size: few; D gene: TRBD2; V gene: TRBV20-1; J gene: TRBJ2-7; CDR3 protein: CSASLTGLGFSDEQYF; CDR3 DNA: TGCAGTGCTTCTTTAACCGGACTAGGATTCAGCGATGAGCAGTACTTC
clone size: few; D gene: .; V gene: TRBV6-1; J gene: TRBJ2-1; CDR3 protein: CASSKGRWSEMGNYEQFF; CDR3 DNA: TGTGCCAGCAGCAAGGGACGGTGGTCAGAAATGGGAAACTACGAGCAGTTCTTC